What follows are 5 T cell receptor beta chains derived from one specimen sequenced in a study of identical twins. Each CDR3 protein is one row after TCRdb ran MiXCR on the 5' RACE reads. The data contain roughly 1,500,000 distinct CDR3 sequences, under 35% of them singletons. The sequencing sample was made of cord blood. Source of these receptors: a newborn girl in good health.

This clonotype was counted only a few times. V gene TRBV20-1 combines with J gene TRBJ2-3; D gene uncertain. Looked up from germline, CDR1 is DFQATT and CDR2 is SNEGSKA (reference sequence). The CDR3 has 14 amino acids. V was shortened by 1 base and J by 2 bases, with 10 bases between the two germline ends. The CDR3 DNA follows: TGCAGTGCTAGAGGGTGGGCTTCCACAGATACGCAGTATTTT. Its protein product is CSARGWASTDTQYF.

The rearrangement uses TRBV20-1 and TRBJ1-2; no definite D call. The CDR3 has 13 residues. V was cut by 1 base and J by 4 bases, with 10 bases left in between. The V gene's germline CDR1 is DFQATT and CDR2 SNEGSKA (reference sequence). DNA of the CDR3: TGCAGTGCTAGAGGAGGGTATGGCTATGGCTACACCTTC. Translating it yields CSARGGYGYGYTF.

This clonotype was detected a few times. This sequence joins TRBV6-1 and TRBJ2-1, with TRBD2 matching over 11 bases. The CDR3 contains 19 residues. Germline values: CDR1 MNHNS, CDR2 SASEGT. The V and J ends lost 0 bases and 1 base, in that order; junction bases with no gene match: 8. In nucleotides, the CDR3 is TGTGCCAGCAGTGAAGCCCCCCCACTAGCGGGGGTATCCTACAATGAGCAGTTCTTC. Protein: CASSEAPPLAGVSYNEQFF.

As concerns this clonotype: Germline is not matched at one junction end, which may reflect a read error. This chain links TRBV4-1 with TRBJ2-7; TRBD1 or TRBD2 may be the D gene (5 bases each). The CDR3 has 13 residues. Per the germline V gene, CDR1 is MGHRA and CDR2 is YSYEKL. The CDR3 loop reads CASSQTPLGTQSF. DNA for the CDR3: TGCGCCAGCAGCCAAACCCCGTTGGGGACCCAGTCCTTC.

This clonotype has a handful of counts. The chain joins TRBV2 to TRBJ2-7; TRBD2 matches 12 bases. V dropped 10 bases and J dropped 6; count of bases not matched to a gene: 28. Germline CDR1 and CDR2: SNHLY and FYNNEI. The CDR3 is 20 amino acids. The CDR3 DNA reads TGTGCCACTACCCTGGAGACTGGGGCTAGCGGGAGGGCCGAGAGGTCCGAGCAGTACTTC. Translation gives CATTLETGASGRAERSEQYF.